One sample yielded the 28 T cell receptor beta chains listed below, sequenced in a study of cytomegalovirus exposure and HLA in healthy donors (dated by TCRdb to between 2016 and 2019). Libraries were prepared through the immunoSEQ multiplex PCR assay. A mixture of 60 forward primers for TCR Vbeta segments and 13 reverse primers for TCR Jbeta segments was used in the multiplex PCR. What TCRdb holds here is the immuneACCESS table cut down to in-frame rearrangements. Part of the clones is not present; checked against another copy, under half of the missing clones reflect an unresolved V gene, and the others are unexplained. The sample yields 72,000 or so clones; around 69% were counted once. The ten largest clones add up to approximately 10% of the sample. Input material: PBMCs. The receptors derive from a human donor in good health.

This rearrangement joins TRBV10-3 to TRBJ2-2; D call uncertain. CDR3 length equals 13 residues. Germline V lookup: CDR1 ENHRY, CDR2 SYGVKD. Trimming shortened V by 4 bases and J by 8 bases, and 11 bases separated the two germline ends. The CDR3 sequence: CAISGAAKGELFF. CDR3 bases: TGTGCCATCAGTGGAGCCGCGAAGGGGGAGCTGTTTTTT.

The V call is TRBV28, the J call TRBJ2-5, with TRBD2 matching 9 bases. Trimming cost V 5 bases and J 5 bases; bases outside gene matches: 18. The CDR3 loop spans 18 amino acids. CDR1 and CDR2 (germline): MDHEN, SYDVKM. The CDR3: CASSRALAGSLGGETQYF. The CDR3 nucleotides are TGTGCCAGCAGTAGGGCACTAGCGGGTTCCCTGGGGGGGGAGACCCAGTACTTC.

The chain recombines TRBV6-5 with TRBJ1-2, with TRBD1 matching over 7 bases. CDR3 size: 15 residues. J was trimmed by 7 bases and V by 2 bases; bases with no gene match: 10. Germline CDR1 is MNHEY and CDR2 is SVGAGI. In DNA, the CDR3 is TGTGCCAGCAGTTACCGCGAGACAGGGTGTTGTGGCTACACCTTC. Translating it yields CASSYRETGCCGYTF.

This clone was picked up a small number of times. The genes are TRBV2 and TRBJ2-2; D not resolved. Germline CDR1 reads SNHLY; CDR2 reads FYNNEI. This CDR3 is 13 amino acids long. Trimming left V 5 bases short and J 2 bases short, with 6 bases between. The CDR3 region has the DNA TGTGCCAGCAGTACTACTAACACCGGGGAGCTGTTTTTT. Amino acid sequence: CASSTTNTGELFF.

This chain joins TRBV6-5 and TRBJ2-7, with TRBD1 matching over 9 bases. Unmatched junction bases numbered 7, after V lost 3 bases and J lost 7 bases. This CDR3 has 14 residues. Germline CDR1 is MNHEY and CDR2 is SVGAGI. For the CDR3, the DNA is TGTGCCAGCAGTTATTCACAGGGGGCGCGGGAGCAGTACTTC. Residues: CASSYSQGAREQYF.

The genes are TRBV5-1 and TRBJ1-2; TRBD1 agrees at 7 bases. V gave up 0 bases and J gave up 9 bases; unmatched junction bases: 8. CDR1 is SGHRS and CDR2 is YFSETQ in the germline V gene. This CDR3 region has 14 residues. DNA of the CDR3: TGCGCCAGCAGCTTGGAAGGGGGCGGGGAAAGCTACACCTTC. It encodes CASSLEGGGESYTF.

In this sample, this clone turned up a few times. The rearrangement uses TRBV19 and TRBJ1-1; maybe TRBD1 (6 bases). Germline V CDR1 and CDR2: LNHDA, SQIVND (reference sequence). This CDR3 comprises 13 residues. Trimming removed 3 bases at V and 4 bases at J, with 9 bases between. The CDR3 sequence is CASSIGGGTEAFF. CDR3 nucleotides: TGTGCCAGTAGTATTGGGGGCGGCACTGAAGCTTTCTTT.

The chain carries TRBV7-8 and TRBJ2-5; TRBD2 agrees at 10 bases. The J call may be wrong; the DNA end is better matched by TRBJ2-7. The germline V gene encodes CDR1 SGHVS and CDR2 FQNEAQ. The CDR3 runs to 15 residues. The CDR3 reads CASSSLAGASYEQYF. The CDR3 nucleotides are TGTGCCAGCAGCTCCCTAGCGGGAGCCTCCTACGAGCAGTACTTC.

This clone was seen a few times. V is TRBV30 and J is TRBJ1-1; TRBD1 matches 7 bases. Trimming removed 6 bases from V and 0 bases from J; junction bases left unmatched: 10. Germline CDR1 and CDR2: GTSNPN and SVGIG (reference sequence). CDR3 length equals 15 residues. CDR3 residues: CACRTSQGLNTEAFF. The CDR3 region has the DNA TGTGCCTGCCGAACCTCACAGGGGCTGAACACTGAAGCTTTCTTT.

V is TRBV5-6 and J is TRBJ2-1; 8 positions match TRBD2. The germline CDR1 and CDR2 sequences are SGHDT and YYEEEE. The CDR3 consists of 15 residues. The V segment lost 0 bases and the J segment 6 bases; nucleotides outside the gene matches: 5. CDR3 in amino acids: CASSLDPGTSNEQFF. The CDR3 DNA follows: TGTGCCAGCAGCTTGGACCCCGGGACTAGCAATGAGCAGTTCTTC.

This clone occurred a few times. V usage is TRBV9 and J usage is TRBJ2-6; D is unclear. The CDR3 runs to 18 residues. V was pared by 0 bases and J by 0 bases, with 13 bases between. CDR1 and CDR2 from the germline V gene are SGDLS and YYNGEE. This chain's CDR3 is CASSVESRRFSGANVLTF. The CDR3 nucleotides read TGTGCCAGCAGCGTAGAGTCTCGGCGGTTCTCTGGGGCCAACGTCCTGACTTTC.

The rearrangement links TRBV10-3 to TRBJ2-3; 7 positions agree with TRBD1. V shed 6 bases, J shed 4 bases, and the junction held 4 bases outside the gene matches. Germline lookup yields CDR1 ENHRY and CDR2 SYGVKD. The CDR3 spans 13 residues. The CDR3 sequence: CAIRTGSADTQYF. Here the CDR3 DNA reads TGTGCCATCAGGACAGGGTCGGCAGATACGCAGTATTTT.

V and J are TRBV7-9 and TRBJ2-7; 7 bases line up with TRBD1. V was pared by 2 bases and J by 3 bases, with 7 bases of the junction left unmatched. This CDR3 spans 15 amino acids. In germline, CDR1 is SEHNR, CDR2 FQNEAQ (reference sequence). CDR3 amino acids: CASSLKDDRVYEQYF. DNA of the CDR3: TGTGCCAGCAGCTTAAAGGATGACAGGGTCTACGAGCAGTACTTC. The entire variable domain, with the rest obtained from reference TRBV7-9 and TRBJ2-7, is as follows: DTGVSQNPRHKITKRGQNVTFRCDPISEHNRLYWYRQTLGQGPEFLTYFQNEAQLEKSRLLSDRFSAERPKGSFSTLEIQRTEQGDSAMYLCASSLKDDRVYEQYFGPGTRLTVT.

This sequence joins TRBV6-5 and TRBJ2-1; D ambiguous. The CDR3 loop spans 14 amino acids. V was trimmed by 2 bases and J by 11 bases, leaving 16 bases between them. CDR1 MNHEY and CDR2 SVGAGI come from the germline V gene. Written as DNA, the CDR3 is TGTGCCAGCAGTTACGGAGTTTCAATGAATAAGCAGTTCTTC. Amino acid sequence: CASSYGVSMNKQFF.

The rearrangement links TRBV9 to TRBJ2-1; TRBD2 matches at 9 bases. The J segment lost 7 bases and the V segment lost 4 bases, leaving 9 bases of the junction unmatched. Germline CDR1 and CDR2: SGDLS and YYNGEE. CDR3 length: 15 residues. The CDR3 is CASSPRLAVGNEQFF. CDR3 nucleotide sequence: TGTGCCAGCAGCCCCCGACTAGCGGTGGGGAATGAGCAGTTCTTC.

The CDR3 loop is CASSHNRDGKEGYTF. CDR3 in DNA: TGCGCCAGCAGCCATAACAGGGACGGGAAGGAAGGCTACACCTTC. The chain recombines TRBV4-1 with TRBJ1-2; possible D gene TRBD1, 6 bases. CDR1 MGHRA and CDR2 YSYEKL come from the germline V gene. V shed 3 bases and J shed 8 bases, with 19 bases lying between them. CDR3 size: 15 residues.

The V call is TRBV6-1, the J call TRBJ1-2; TRBD1 is a possible D gene (6 bases). V was pared by 2 bases and J by 7 bases, with 11 bases between. CDR3 size: 13 residues. Per the germline V gene, CDR1 is MNHNS and CDR2 is SASEGT. The DNA for the CDR3 is TGTGCCAGCAGTGAATACAGGGATCTTGGCTACACCTTC. This gives the protein CASSEYRDLGYTF.

This chain joins TRBV5-8 and TRBJ1-5; D may be TRBD1 (6 bases). Per the germline V gene, CDR1 is SGHTS and CDR2 is YDEGEE. Trimming pared 3 bases from V and 7 bases from J, leaving 20 bases between. The CDR3 length is 16 residues. CDR3 DNA sequence: TGTGCCAGCAGCTATCCCGGCGGGGGGGCATTCCAGCCCCAGCATTTT. Translated: CASSYPGGGAFQPQHF.

The chain couples TRBV5-6 to TRBJ2-1; the D gene is possibly TRBD1 (6 bases). CDR3 length: 15 amino acids. Germline V gives CDR1 SGHDT, CDR2 YYEEEE. Trimming took off 3 bases at V and 2 bases at J, with 12 bases between the two ends. CDR3 region: CASSSGTNPYNEQFF. CDR3 sequence (DNA): TGTGCCAGCAGCTCCGGGACAAATCCCTACAATGAGCAGTTCTTC.

J is TRBJ1-2 and V is TRBV7-9; D might be TRBD1 (5 bases). The CDR3 extends over 13 amino acids. Germline values: CDR1 SEHNR, CDR2 FQNEAQ (reference sequence). Trimming stripped 2 bases from V and 7 bases from J, with 11 bases between. This CDR3 is CASSLQGRFGYTF. The CDR3 coding sequence is TGTGCCAGCAGCTTACAGGGCCGGTTTGGCTACACCTTC.

This clone has just a few counts. The V gene is TRBV30, the J gene TRBJ2-3; D might be TRBD2 (6 bases). Germline V CDR1 and CDR2: GTSNPN, SVGIG (reference sequence). V lost 1 base, J lost 1 base, and 9 bases lay in between. This CDR3 has 14 amino acids. In DNA form, the CDR3 reads TGTGCCTGGAGTGCGGGACTTCGCACAGATACGCAGTATTTT. Protein: CAWSAGLRTDTQYF.

The V call is TRBV5-1, the J call TRBJ2-5, with unresolved D. This CDR3 contains 13 residues. The V gene's germline CDR1 is SGHRS and CDR2 YFSETQ. Trimming took 3 bases from V and 7 from J, leaving 13 bases between them. The CDR3 here is CASSSLSVVTQYF. CDR3 bases: TGCGCCAGCAGCTCCCTAAGTGTGGTGACCCAGTACTTC.

The rearrangement joins TRBV4-2 to TRBJ2-7, with TRBD2 matching over 9 bases. J lost 6 bases, V lost 4 bases, and 13 bases had no gene match. This CDR3 has 16 amino acids. The germline gives CDR1 LGHNA, CDR2 YNFKEQ. DNA of the CDR3: TGTGCCAGCAGCCTCGGGGCGGGAGGGCCGCACGGCGAGCAGTACTTC. Translation: CASSLGAGGPHGEQYF.

The genes are TRBV7-3 and TRBJ1-2, with D unclear. Germline V gene sequence: CDR1 SGHTA, CDR2 FQGTGA. The CDR3 length is 12 residues. The germline V and J ends were trimmed by 5 bases and 4 bases, with 8 bases remaining between them. CDR3 region: CASSNGIYGYTF. For the CDR3, the DNA is TGTGCCAGCAGCAACGGGATCTATGGCTACACCTTC. Full variable domain (outside the CDR3, taken from reference TRBV7-3 and TRBJ1-2): GAGVSQTPSNKVTEKGKYVELRCDPISGHTALYWYRQSLGQGPEFLIYFQGTGAADDSGLPNDRFFAVRPEGSVSTLKIQRTERGDSAVYLCASSNGIYGYTFGSGTRLTVV.

V is TRBV28 and J is TRBJ2-1, with D perhaps matching TRBD2 (6 bases). The CDR3 consists of 15 residues. Germline assignment: CDR1 MDHEN and CDR2 SYDVKM. The V and J ends lost 2 bases and 4 bases respectively, with 12 bases between them. The CDR3 DNA reads as TGTGCCAGCAGTTTAATGGCGGGAACATACAATGAGCAGTTCTTC. Translating it yields CASSLMAGTYNEQFF.

This chain connects TRBV6-1 to TRBJ1-1; 12 bases are shared with TRBD1. Germline V gene sequence: CDR1 MNHNS, CDR2 SASEGT. The ends lost 7 bases at V and 5 bases at J; junction bases unmatched: 5. The CDR3 length is 14 residues. The CDR3 loop reads CASTRDRGLTEAFF. Here the CDR3 DNA reads TGTGCCAGCACCAGGGACAGGGGGCTTACTGAAGCTTTCTTT.

The rearrangement uses TRBV29-1 and TRBJ2-1; TRBD1 might be the D (6 bases). V was trimmed by 7 bases and J by 2 bases, leaving 18 bases between them. Per germline, CDR1 SQVTM and CDR2 ANQGSEA. The CDR3 contains 15 residues. CDR3 bases: TGCAGCGGGGTGACACAGGGATGGGCCTACAATGAGCAGTTCTTC. Amino acid sequence: CSGVTQGWAYNEQFF.

The V call is TRBV15, the J call TRBJ1-3; weak D call: TRBD1 (6 bases). The CDR3 consists of 18 residues. Trimming left V 4 bases short and J 0 bases short, with 19 bases between. Germline CDR1 LNHNV, CDR2 YYDKDF (reference sequence). The CDR3 protein is CATSTEGGYRYSGNTIYF. The DNA of the CDR3 is TGTGCCACCAGCACGGAGGGGGGGTACAGGTACTCTGGAAACACCATATATTTT.